This T cell receptor beta chain originates from a study of blood T cell repertoires in COVID-19. The overall study: Some COVID-19 samples were acute and others convalescent; all came from the United States, Italy and Spain. PBMCs, B-cell-depleted T cells, or T cells provided the cDNA or gDNA that made up the material.

With V trimmed by 3 bases and J by 2 bases, 11 bases remained unmatched. CDR3 length equals 17 residues. From germline, CDR1 is SGDLS and CDR2 YYNGEE. This clone was observed once. Recruited during active infection, patients (from Seattle) were subsequently followed longitudinally. The repertoire was sequenced with immunoSEQ multiplex PCR; TCRdb's copy has only in-frame clones and lacks some. The sample has over 250,000 clones, roughly 84% seen once; the top ten hold roughly 1.6%. The V and J genes are TRBV9 and TRBJ2-1; 7 bases fit TRBD2. The sequenced material came from peripheral blood. This TCR came from a human donor with COVID-19, enrolled during active disease. The donor label of this sample is uncertain. In DNA, the CDR3 is TGTGCCAGCAGCGCCTCTTGGGCGGGAGATCCCTACAATGAGCAGTTCTTC. Its translation: CASSASWAGDPYNEQFF.